Sequencing of this T cell receptor beta chain was carried out in a study of cytomegalovirus exposure and HLA in healthy donors. This CDR3 contains 12 residues. Germline values: CDR1 GTSNPN, CDR2 SVGIG (reference sequence). V shed 5 bases and J shed 1 base, with 8 bases lying between them. Researchers ran the PCR with 60 Vbeta and 13 Jbeta primers. Assay used: immunoSEQ multiplex PCR; TCRdb lists only in-frame clones, some missing. The repertoire has some 200,000 clones, 80% to 85% of them found once; the top ten carry approximately 6.3%. V usage is TRBV30 and J usage is TRBJ1-1, with TRBD1 as a possible D gene (6 bases). The sequencing input was PBMCs. The receptor comes from a man aged 40-49 years in good health and CMV-seropositive. CDR3 sequence: CAWGQSNTEAFF. The CDR3 region has the DNA TGTGCCTGGGGACAGTCGAACACTGAAGCTTTCTTT.